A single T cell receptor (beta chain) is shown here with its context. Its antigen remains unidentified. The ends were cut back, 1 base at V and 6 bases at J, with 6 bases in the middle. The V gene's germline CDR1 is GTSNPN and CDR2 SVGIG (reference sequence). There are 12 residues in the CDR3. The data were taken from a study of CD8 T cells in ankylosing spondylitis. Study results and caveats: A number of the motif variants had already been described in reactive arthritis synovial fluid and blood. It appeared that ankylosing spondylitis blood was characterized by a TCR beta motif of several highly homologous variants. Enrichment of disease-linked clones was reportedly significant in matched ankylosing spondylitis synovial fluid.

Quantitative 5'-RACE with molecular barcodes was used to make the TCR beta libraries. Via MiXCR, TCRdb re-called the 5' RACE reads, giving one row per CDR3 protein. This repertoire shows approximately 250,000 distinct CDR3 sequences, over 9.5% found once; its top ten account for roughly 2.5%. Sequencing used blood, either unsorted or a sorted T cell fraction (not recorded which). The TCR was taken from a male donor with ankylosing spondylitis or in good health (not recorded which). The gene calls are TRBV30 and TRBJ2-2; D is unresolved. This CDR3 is CAWSARAGELFF. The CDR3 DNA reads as TGTGCCTGGAGTGCTAGAGCCGGGGAGCTGTTTTTT.